Listed below are T cell receptor beta chains from one sample, sequenced in a study of regulatory T cells in long-lasting Graves disease. In TCRdb, the multiplex PCR reads were re-called with MiXCR into one record per CDR3 protein. The repertoire holds approximately 480,000 distinct CDR3 sequences, with roughly 16% as singletons. The same specimen was also included in a second study, on T cells in Graves' hyperthyroidism and ophthalmopathy.

The sample here was peripheral blood mononuclear cells (PBMCs), taken at new diagnosis, from a patient treated with antithyroid drugs. The receptor source for this set is a man aged 40-50 years with Graves disease. CDR3s include the opening cysteine and the closing phenylalanine or tryptophan. Fields, in order: clone size, J gene, V gene, D gene, CDR3 protein, CDR3 DNA. The D gene is left open where the match is weak. Clone size is not always given. Where it is, it says once, few, many or a class for expanded clones.

abundance: many
j_gene: TRBJ1-5
v_gene: TRBV6-1
d_gene: NA
CDR3aa: CASSKPGHLNQPQHF
CDR3nt: TGTGCCAGCAGTAAACCGGGACATCTTAATCAGCCCCAGCATTTT

abundance: few
j_gene: TRBJ1-1
v_gene: TRBV9
d_gene: TRBD1
CDR3aa: CASSAWDRGKSEAFF
CDR3nt: TGTGCCAGCAGCGCCTGGGACAGGGGGAAGTCTGAAGCTTTCTTT

abundance: many
j_gene: TRBJ2-4
v_gene: TRBV30
d_gene: TRBD1
CDR3aa: CAWSVRTGSHIQYF
CDR3nt: TGTGCCTGGAGTGTACGGACAGGGAGCCACATTCAGTACTTC

abundance: many
j_gene: TRBJ2-1
v_gene: TRBV5-1
d_gene: NA
CDR3aa: CASSWDGNNEQFF
CDR3nt: TGCGCCAGCAGCTGGGACGGCAACAATGAGCAGTTCTTC

abundance: many
j_gene: TRBJ1-3
v_gene: TRBV6-1
d_gene: TRBD1
CDR3aa: CASRGQPGNTIYF
CDR3nt: TGTGCCAGCAGGGGACAGCCTGGAAACACCATATATTTT

abundance: many
j_gene: TRBJ2-5
v_gene: TRBV27
d_gene: TRBD2
CDR3aa: CASSFGRGQETQYF
CDR3nt: TGTGCCAGCAGTTTCGGGAGGGGCCAAGAGACCCAGTACTTC

abundance: once
j_gene: TRBJ2-3
v_gene: TRBV20-1
d_gene: NA
CDR3aa: CSAWDSNGGTQYF
CDR3nt: TGCAGTGCTTGGGACTCGAATGGCGGTACGCAGTATTTT

abundance: NA
j_gene: TRBJ1-1
v_gene: TRBV29-1
d_gene: NA
CDR3aa: CSALTGWGEAFF
CDR3nt: TGCAGCGCCCTAACAGGTTGGGGTGAAGCTTTCTTT

abundance: many
j_gene: TRBJ2-1
v_gene: TRBV20-1
d_gene: NA
CDR3aa: CSATLNEQFF
CDR3nt: TGCAGTGCTACCCTCAATGAGCAGTTCTTC

abundance: many
j_gene: TRBJ2-1
v_gene: TRBV27
d_gene: TRBD2
CDR3aa: CASSRRGLAVSNEQFF
CDR3nt: TGTGCCAGCAGTCGAAGGGGACTAGCGGTAAGCAATGAGCAGTTCTTC

abundance: few
j_gene: TRBJ2-6
v_gene: TRBV5-1
d_gene: NA
CDR3aa: CASSRDWSSGANVLTF
CDR3nt: TGCGCCAGCAGCAGGGACTGGAGCTCTGGGGCCAACGTCCTGACTTTC

abundance: many
j_gene: TRBJ2-7
v_gene: TRBV7-2
d_gene: NA
CDR3aa: CASSLGWIPDEQYF
CDR3nt: TGTGCCAGCAGCTTAGGGTGGATCCCGGACGAGCAGTACTTC

abundance: few
j_gene: TRBJ1-5
v_gene: TRBV18
d_gene: NA
CDR3aa: CASSPSEPQPQHF
CDR3nt: TGTGCCAGCTCACCTTCCGAGCCCCAGCCCCAGCATTTT

abundance: NA
j_gene: TRBJ2-4
v_gene: TRBV28
d_gene: NA
CDR3aa: CASRQTGARDLKYF
CDR3nt: TGTGCCAGCAGACAAACGGGAGCCCGGGACCTCAAGTACTTC

abundance: many
j_gene: TRBJ2-3
v_gene: TRBV29-1
d_gene: NA
CDR3aa: CSVEELKDTQYF
CDR3nt: TGCAGCGTTGAAGAGTTGAAAGATACGCAGTATTTT

abundance: NA
j_gene: TRBJ2-3
v_gene: TRBV5-5
d_gene: NA
CDR3aa: CACDSLSPDTQYF
CDR3nt: TGTGCCTGCGACAGCCTATCCCCAGATACGCAGTATTTT

abundance: few
j_gene: TRBJ2-3
v_gene: TRBV27
d_gene: NA
CDR3aa: CASSLGLQWADTQYF
CDR3nt: TGTGCCAGCAGTTTAGGCTTACAATGGGCAGATACGCAGTATTTT

abundance: few
j_gene: TRBJ2-1
v_gene: TRBV6-1
d_gene: TRBD1
CDR3aa: CASTLTGASYNEQFF
CDR3nt: TGTGCCAGCACCCTGACAGGGGCGTCCTACAATGAGCAGTTCTTC

abundance: NA
j_gene: TRBJ2-4
v_gene: TRBV9
d_gene: NA
CDR3aa: CASSIQGLRGNIQYF
CDR3nt: TGTGCCAGCAGCATACAGGGCCTCCGGGGAAACATTCAGTACTTC

abundance: many
j_gene: TRBJ2-1
v_gene: TRBV12-3/TRBV12-4
d_gene: TRBD2
CDR3aa: CASSLLGTSGNNEQFF
CDR3nt: TGTGCCAGCAGTTTATTGGGGACTAGCGGAAACAATGAGCAGTTCTTC

abundance: NA
j_gene: TRBJ2-1
v_gene: TRBV7-9
d_gene: NA
CDR3aa: CASSLGVGFLNERFF
CDR3nt: TGTGCCAGCAGCTTAGGGGTAGGATTTCTCAATGAGCGGTTCTTC

abundance: NA
j_gene: TRBJ2-7
v_gene: TRBV6-2/TRBV6-3
d_gene: NA
CDR3aa: CASSRQESYEQYF
CDR3nt: TGTGCCAGCAGTCGACAGGAGTCCTACGAGCAGTACTTC

abundance: NA
j_gene: TRBJ2-1
v_gene: TRBV19
d_gene: TRBD1
CDR3aa: CASSRDRALTNEQFF
CDR3nt: TGTGCCAGTAGTAGGGACAGGGCTCTAACCAATGAGCAGTTCTTC

abundance: many
j_gene: TRBJ1-5
v_gene: TRBV15
d_gene: NA
CDR3aa: CATSRAQGINQPQHF
CDR3nt: TGTGCCACCAGCAGAGCACAGGGCATAAATCAGCCCCAGCATTTT

abundance: NA
j_gene: TRBJ1-1
v_gene: TRBV20-1
d_gene: NA
CDR3aa: CSAARGWDTEAFF
CDR3nt: TGCAGTGCCGCCAGGGGCTGGGACACTGAAGCTTTCTTT

abundance: many
j_gene: TRBJ2-1
v_gene: TRBV24-1
d_gene: NA
CDR3aa: CATSDPSGPQGHEQFF
CDR3nt: TGTGCCACCAGTGATCCCTCGGGACCACAAGGTCATGAGCAGTTCTTC

abundance: many
j_gene: TRBJ1-1
v_gene: TRBV19
d_gene: TRBD1
CDR3aa: CASSTDRGGTEAFF
CDR3nt: TGTGCCAGTAGTACCGACAGGGGCGGGACTGAAGCTTTCTTT

abundance: NA
j_gene: TRBJ2-3
v_gene: TRBV7-2
d_gene: TRBD2
CDR3aa: CASSLVRTSGRGSTDTQYF
CDR3nt: TGTGCCAGCAGCTTAGTCCGGACTAGCGGGAGAGGGAGCACAGATACGCAGTATTTT

abundance: few
j_gene: TRBJ2-1
v_gene: TRBV19
d_gene: TRBD2
CDR3aa: CASSIVIERGTSGKRRTYNEQFF
CDR3nt: TGTGCCAGTAGTATAGTTATTGAGAGGGGGACTAGCGGGAAGCGCAGAACTTACAATGAGCAGTTCTTC

abundance: few
j_gene: TRBJ1-4
v_gene: TRBV2
d_gene: TRBD1
CDR3aa: CASNPDRGLSNEKLFF
CDR3nt: TGTGCCAGCAATCCGGACAGGGGGCTGAGTAATGAAAAACTGTTTTTT

abundance: few
j_gene: TRBJ1-1
v_gene: TRBV19
d_gene: NA
CDR3aa: CASSIVRRTGYGTEAFF
CDR3nt: TGTGCCAGTAGTATAGTAAGGAGAACAGGTTACGGCACTGAAGCTTTCTTT

abundance: many
j_gene: TRBJ1-2
v_gene: TRBV18
d_gene: TRBD1
CDR3aa: CASSRQGVHGDYGYTF
CDR3nt: TGTGCCAGCTCAAGACAGGGTGTTCATGGTGACTATGGCTACACCTTC

abundance: many
j_gene: TRBJ2-1
v_gene: TRBV24-1
d_gene: NA
CDR3aa: CATSDLRGSGNEQFF
CDR3nt: TGTGCCACCAGTGATTTGCGGGGGTCTGGAAATGAGCAGTTCTTC

abundance: many
j_gene: TRBJ2-7
v_gene: TRBV3-1
d_gene: NA
CDR3aa: CASSHADPYEQYF
CDR3nt: TGTGCCAGCAGCCATGCGGATCCCTACGAGCAGTACTTC

abundance: NA
j_gene: TRBJ1-1
v_gene: TRBV28
d_gene: NA
CDR3aa: CASSFGGLDTEAFF
CDR3nt: TGTGCCAGCAGTTTTGGGGGGTTGGACACTGAAGCTTTCTTT

abundance: many
j_gene: TRBJ1-3
v_gene: TRBV3-1
d_gene: TRBD1
CDR3aa: CASSQTGSSGNTIYF
CDR3nt: TGTGCCAGCAGCCAGACAGGGAGCTCTGGAAACACCATATATTTT

abundance: many
j_gene: TRBJ2-7
v_gene: TRBV5-1
d_gene: NA
CDR3aa: CASSLEGGYEQYF
CDR3nt: TGTGCCAGCAGCTTAGAAGGGGGCTACGAGCAGTACTTC

abundance: many
j_gene: TRBJ2-5
v_gene: TRBV20-1
d_gene: NA
CDR3aa: CSANPGAGSETQYF
CDR3nt: TGCAGTGCTAACCCAGGGGCGGGGTCGGAGACCCAGTACTTC

abundance: few
j_gene: TRBJ1-3
v_gene: TRBV7-2
d_gene: NA
CDR3aa: CASSFSSGLLAGNTIYF
CDR3nt: TGTGCCAGCAGCTTTAGCTCGGGACTCCTGGCTGGAAACACCATATATTTT

abundance: NA
j_gene: TRBJ2-1
v_gene: TRBV3-1
d_gene: NA
CDR3aa: CASSQELVGEQFF
CDR3nt: TGTGCCAGCAGCCAAGAACTAGTCGGTGAGCAGTTCTTC

abundance: few
j_gene: TRBJ2-1
v_gene: TRBV29-1
d_gene: NA
CDR3aa: CSVDGGALGQEQFF
CDR3nt: TGCAGCGTTGATGGGGGGGCTCTAGGACAGGAGCAGTTCTTC

abundance: many
j_gene: TRBJ2-1
v_gene: TRBV4-1
d_gene: TRBD2
CDR3aa: CASSLRAGEQFF
CDR3nt: TGCGCCAGCAGCCTTCGAGCGGGAGAGCAGTTCTTC

abundance: NA
j_gene: TRBJ1-5
v_gene: TRBV2
d_gene: NA
CDR3aa: CASSWQNNQPQHF
CDR3nt: TGTGCCAGCAGCTGGCAGAACAATCAGCCCCAGCATTTT

abundance: many
j_gene: TRBJ2-1
v_gene: TRBV20-1
d_gene: TRBD2
CDR3aa: CSAHLAGHSYNEQFF
CDR3nt: TGCAGTGCTCACCTAGCGGGCCACTCCTACAATGAGCAGTTCTTC

abundance: NA
j_gene: TRBJ2-3
v_gene: TRBV19
d_gene: NA
CDR3aa: CASMGASADTQYF
CDR3nt: TGTGCCAGTATGGGGGCTAGCGCAGATACGCAGTATTTT

abundance: many
j_gene: TRBJ2-7
v_gene: TRBV28
d_gene: NA
CDR3aa: CASRPNRDRSYEQYF
CDR3nt: TGTGCCAGCAGACCTAACAGAGATCGCTCCTACGAGCAGTACTTC

abundance: many
j_gene: TRBJ2-1
v_gene: TRBV15
d_gene: NA
CDR3aa: CATSRDLYGEGATGNEQFF
CDR3nt: TGTGCCACCAGCAGAGATCTATATGGGGAGGGGGCCACCGGCAATGAGCAGTTCTTC

abundance: many
j_gene: TRBJ2-7
v_gene: TRBV28
d_gene: TRBD2
CDR3aa: CASSLGLAGGKTYEQYF
CDR3nt: TGTGCCAGCAGTCTAGGACTAGCGGGAGGGAAGACCTACGAGCAGTACTTC

abundance: many
j_gene: TRBJ2-5
v_gene: TRBV20-1
d_gene: NA
CDR3aa: CSARTRRAHQETQYF
CDR3nt: TGCAGTGCTCGGACCCGGAGGGCTCATCAAGAGACCCAGTACTTC

abundance: few
j_gene: TRBJ2-2
v_gene: TRBV5-1
d_gene: TRBD1
CDR3aa: CASSFQTGAFTGELFF
CDR3nt: TGCGCCAGCAGCTTTCAGACAGGGGCCTTCACCGGGGAGCTGTTTTTT

abundance: many
j_gene: TRBJ2-1
v_gene: TRBV5-1
d_gene: NA
CDR3aa: CASSLGTGPHNEQFF
CDR3nt: TGCGCCAGCAGCTTGGGGACGGGCCCCCACAATGAGCAGTTCTTC